The T cell receptor (beta chain) under discussion was sequenced for a study of cytomegalovirus exposure and HLA in healthy donors. Study-level background: Previous work identified 117 million unique TCR beta sequences from about 200 million T cells. Notes on the study in general: Previously analyzed data showed that most TCR beta V segments were productive at a frequency of about 87% or about 30%. HLA allele associations emerged for roughly 17,000 TCR beta sequences in a later analysis, at 0.05 false discovery rate.

The primer mix had 60 Vbeta and 13 Jbeta primers. The assay was immunoSEQ multiplex PCR, and TCRdb's table has in-frame clones only and misses some. The repertoire holds hundreds of thousands of clones, with around 79% as singletons. This clone was recorded a few times. Its antigen is currently unknown. The source material was PBMCs. The receptor's source is a male donor in good health and CMV-seronegative.

The CDR3 sequence is CASSLQGRDEQFF. DNA for the CDR3: TGTGCCAGCAGCTTACAGGGAAGGGATGAGCAGTTCTTC. V usage is TRBV7-3 and J usage is TRBJ2-1; perhaps TRBD1 as D (5 bases). Per the germline V gene, CDR1 is SGHTA and CDR2 is FQGTGA. The CDR3 loop spans 13 amino acids. The ends were cut back, 2 bases at V and 8 bases at J, with 10 bases in the middle.